A selection of T cell receptor beta chains follows, all from one sample in a study of T cells after posttransplantation cyclophosphamide. Using immunoSEQ multiplex PCR, the repertoire was profiled, and TCRdb retains in-frame clones only, with some absent. This sample has tens of thousands of clones, each found more than once. This sample comprised PBMCs, obtained after allogeneic stem cell transplant with posttransplant cyclophosphamide. The receptors were gathered from a male patient younger than 35 who received an allogeneic stem cell transplant from a related donor, was CMV-positive, and had no GVHD. Some T cells may be supplied by the graft donor. The CDR3 runs from the conserved cysteine through the conserved F or W. D genes are given only for firm matches. The size of a clone is reported for some rows only, either as once, few or many, or as a class for expanded clones.

TRBD1	TRBV10-1	TRBJ2-7	many	CASGGQGKSYEQYF	TGCGCCAGCGGGGGACAGGGGAAGTCCTACGAGCAGTACTTC
TRBD2	TRBV30	TRBJ2-3	many	CAWSALAGGSDTQYF	TGTGCCTGGAGTGCGCTAGCGGGAGGCTCAGATACGCAGTATTTT
TRBD1	TRBV28	TRBJ2-5	many	CASSSPGQRVETQYF	TGTGCCAGCAGTTCTCCGGGACAGAGGGTGGAGACCCAGTACTTC
TRBD1	TRBV11-2	TRBJ2-2	many	CASSTWTGVNTGELFF	TGTGCCAGCAGCACTTGGACAGGGGTGAACACCGGGGAGCTGTTTTTT
TRBD2	TRBV14	TRBJ2-1	many	CASSAPGLRSGYNEQFF	TGTGCCAGCAGCGCCCCGGGACTAAGATCGGGATACAATGAGCAGTTCTTC
TRBD1	TRBV28	TRBJ1-2	many	CASSWDRGLIGYTF	TGTGCCAGCAGTTGGGACAGGGGGCTAATTGGCTACACCTTC
TRBD1	TRBV25-1	TRBJ2-7	many	CASSESWRQGLEQYF	TGTGCCAGCAGTGAATCTTGGAGACAGGGGCTCGAGCAGTACTTC
TRBD1	TRBV11-2	TRBJ2-7	many	CASSEDRVYEQYF	TGTGCCAGCAGCGAAGACAGGGTCTACGAGCAGTACTTC
TRBD2	TRBV27	TRBJ2-3	many	CASSLGLASTDTQYF	TGTGCCAGCAGTCTGGGACTAGCTAGCACAGATACGCAGTATTTT
-	TRBV15	TRBJ1-1	many	CATSTSYTNTEAFF	TGTGCCACCAGCACGTCGTACACGAACACTGAAGCTTTCTTT
-	TRBV19	TRBJ2-5	many	CASSMGGWGRETQYF	TGTGCCAGTAGTATGGGTGGCTGGGGGCGAGAGACCCAGTACTTC
-	TRBV6-5	TRBJ2-7	many	CASSYIGGFEQYF	TGTGCCAGCAGTTACATCGGGGGTTTCGAGCAGTACTTC
TRBD1	TRBV11-2	TRBJ1-2	-	CASSPLGSGGWGYTF	TGTGCCAGCAGCCCCCTGGGTTCAGGGGGCTGGGGCTACACCTTC
TRBD1	TRBV5-1	TRBJ1-4	many	CASSEGQGREKLFF	TGCGCCAGCAGCGAGGGACAGGGAAGAGAAAAACTGTTTTTT
TRBD2	TRBV10-3	TRBJ2-2	many	CASGLAGATGELFF	TGTGCCAGTGGACTAGCGGGAGCAACCGGGGAGCTGTTTTTT
-	TRBV7-9	TRBJ2-3	many	CASSLGRPGTDTQYF	TGTGCCAGCAGCTTAGGCAGGCCTGGAACAGATACGCAGTATTTT
TRBD2	TRBV10-3	TRBJ2-2	many	CAISASGSGGELFF	TGTGCCATCAGTGCCAGCGGGAGTGGCGGGGAGCTGTTTTTT
TRBD2	TRBV4-3	TRBJ2-1	many	CASSQDLARTSGRANEQFF	TGCGCCAGCAGCCAAGATCTCGCTAGGACTAGCGGGAGGGCCAATGAGCAGTTCTTC
-	TRBV18	TRBJ1-2	many	CASSPLAQGGYGYTF	TGTGCCAGCTCACCACTCGCACAGGGCGGGTATGGCTACACCTTC
-	TRBV5-1	TRBJ2-2	many	CASSWSFNTGELFF	TGCGCCAGCAGCTGGAGTTTTAACACCGGGGAGCTGTTTTTT
-	TRBV7-6	TRBJ2-7	many	CASSHRGSAGGEQYF	TGTGCCAGCTCACACAGGGGCTCGGCGGGAGGCGAGCAGTACTTC
-	TRBV10-2	TRBJ2-7	many	CASSDRYEQYF	TGCGCCAGCAGTGACCGGTACGAGCAGTACTTC
TRBD2	TRBV7-8	TRBJ2-5	-	CASSFVSLREQYF	TGTGCCAGCAGCTTCGTCAGTCTGCGGGAGCAGTACTTC
TRBD1	TRBV28	TRBJ2-1	many	CASSFDRGHNEQFF	TGTGCCAGCAGTTTCGATAGGGGGCACAATGAGCAGTTCTTC
-	TRBV4-1	TRBJ2-7	many	CASSQDVAVFYEQYF	TGCGCCAGCAGCCAAGATGTAGCGGTGTTCTACGAGCAGTACTTC
-	TRBV6-5	TRBJ1-2	many	CASSYLHRYGYTF	TGTGCCAGCAGTTACCTACACAGATATGGCTACACCTTC
-	TRBV10-3	TRBJ2-7	many	CAIRSADAYEQYF	TGTGCCATTCGATCAGCGGACGCCTACGAGCAGTACTTC
TRBD2	TRBV4-1	TRBJ2-3	many	CASSQLAASTDTQYF	TGCGCCAGCAGCCAACTAGCGGCTAGCACAGATACGCAGTATTTT
-	TRBV13	TRBJ1-4	many	CASSQRGKEKLFF	TGTGCCAGCAGCCAAAGGGGGAAGGAAAAACTGTTTTTT
-	TRBV7-6	TRBJ2-5	many	CASTFEETQYF	TGTGCCAGCACGTTTGAAGAGACCCAGTACTTC